The 19 T cell receptor beta chains given below trace back to one sample, sequenced in a study of cytomegalovirus exposure and HLA in healthy donors (dated by TCRdb to the late 2010s). Library preparation employed the immunoSEQ multiplex PCR assay. Drawn from immuneACCESS, this table holds only the in-frame rearrangements with V and J called that TCRdb kept. Clones are partly lost; checked studies trace under half to an unresolved V gene and leave the rest unexplained. Counted in this sample were over 120,000 clones; 80% to 90% of them appeared once. The biggest ten clones account for less than 7% of the sample. Sequencing was carried out using PBMCs. The receptors shown here come from a woman in her twenties or thirties in good health and CMV-seropositive.

This chain uses TRBV6-5 with TRBJ2-7; 7 bases are shared with TRBD2. CDR1 and CDR2 (germline): MNHEY, SVGAGI. This CDR3 region has 13 residues. V dropped 0 bases and J dropped 6; count of bases not matched to a gene: 2. CDR3 bases: TGTGCCAGCAGTTACTCCTCTAGCGGCGAGCAGTACTTC. Translation: CASSYSSSGEQYF.

This chain joins TRBV5-4 and TRBJ2-5; TRBD2 aligns across 11 bases. The V and J ends lost 1 base and 0 bases, in that order; junction bases with no gene match: 14. The CDR3 runs 20 residues. Germline V gene lookup returns CDR1 SGHNT and CDR2 YYREEE (reference sequence). This chain's CDR3 is CASSLSLASGRLLYQETQYF. DNA of the CDR3: TGTGCCAGCAGCTTGAGCCTCGCTAGCGGGAGGCTACTGTACCAAGAGACCCAGTACTTC.

CDR3 sequence: CASSIRGGRTGELFF. CDR3 in DNA: TGTGCCAGTAGTATTCGGGGGGGCCGAACCGGGGAGCTGTTTTTT. This chain links TRBV19 with TRBJ2-2, with 8 bases matching TRBD2. The trim removed 3 bases at V and 5 bases at J, leaving 5 bases unmatched. The CDR3 is 15 amino acids. Germline V gives CDR1 LNHDA, CDR2 SQIVND (reference sequence).

V usage is TRBV27 and J usage is TRBJ2-2; 7 bases align to TRBD1. Losses at the gene ends were 6 bases for V and 3 bases for J; bases not matched to a gene: 1. The CDR3 consists of 13 residues. Germline lookup yields CDR1 MNHEY and CDR2 SMNVEV (reference sequence). The CDR3 sequence is CASRTGDTGELFF. For the CDR3, the DNA is TGTGCCAGCAGAACAGGGGACACCGGGGAGCTGTTTTTT.

The chain joins TRBV5-1 to TRBJ2-3, with TRBD2 identical over 7 bases. CDR3 length: 14 residues. Germline lookup yields CDR1 SGHRS and CDR2 YFSETQ. Unmatched junction bases numbered 4, after V lost 4 bases and J lost 2 bases. The CDR3 DNA follows: TGCGCCAGCAGCCAAGGGACTATCACAGATACGCAGTATTTT. This codes for CASSQGTITDTQYF.

This chain connects TRBV5-1 to TRBJ2-7; 13 bases agree with TRBD2. The CDR3 is made up of 18 amino acids. Trimming at V came to 4 bases and at J to 0 bases, leaving 10 bases not matched to a gene. Germline lookup yields CDR1 SGHRS and CDR2 YFSETQ. The CDR3 protein is CASSQWTSGRGGSYEQYF. The CDR3 DNA follows: TGCGCCAGCAGCCAATGGACTAGCGGGAGAGGGGGCTCCTACGAGCAGTACTTC.

The CDR3 region has the DNA TGCGCCAGCGCCCCCGGGGGGGGTGAGCAGTTCTTC. Translated: CASAPGGGEQFF. The V gene is TRBV10-1, the J gene TRBJ2-1, with 8 positions matching TRBD2. Germline-derived CDR1 and CDR2 are WNHNN and SYGVQD (reference sequence). Trimming removed 8 bases from V and 9 bases from J; junction bases left unmatched: 6. The length of the CDR3 is 12 residues.

The J gene is TRBJ1-5, the V gene TRBV6-1, with D uncertain. Germline V gives CDR1 MNHNS, CDR2 SASEGT. With 3 bases removed from V and 3 bases from J, the gap between germline ends came to 3 bases. The CDR3 runs to 12 residues. CDR3 sequence (DNA): TGTGCCAGCAGTGATAACAATCAGCCCCAGCATTTT. It yields the protein CASSDNNQPQHF.

The genes are TRBV13 and TRBJ2-7; D might be TRBD1 (6 bases). Germline assignment: CDR1 PRHDT and CDR2 FYEKMQ (reference sequence). V gave up 0 bases and J gave up 4 bases, with 13 bases separating them. This CDR3 is 15 amino acids long. The CDR3 spells CASSLGRQDAYEQYF. CDR3 nucleotides: TGTGCCAGCAGCTTAGGGAGACAGGACGCGTACGAGCAGTACTTC. The full variable domain, completed using reference TRBV13 and TRBJ2-7, is AAGVIQSPRHLIKEKRETATLKCYPIPRHDTVYWYQQGPGQDPQFLISFYEKMQSDKGSIPDRFSAQQFSDYHSELNMSSLELGDSALYFCASSLGRQDAYEQYFGPGTRLTVT.

V gene TRBV5-6 combines with J gene TRBJ2-1, with D tentatively TRBD1 (6 bases). CDR1 and CDR2 from the germline V gene are SGHDT and YYEEEE. V dropped 2 bases and J dropped 5 bases, with 8 bases sitting between them. This CDR3 is 13 amino acids long. The CDR3: CASSFGTNNEQFF. CDR3 sequence (DNA): TGTGCCAGCAGCTTCGGGACAAACAATGAGCAGTTCTTC.

This clone was detected only a few times. The V and J genes are TRBV7-2 and TRBJ2-7; tentatively, D is TRBD1 (5 bases). The CDR3 spans 15 residues. Trimming took 1 base from V and 0 from J, leaving 10 bases between them. The germline V gene has CDR1 SGHTA and CDR2 FQGNSA. The CDR3 coding sequence is TGTGCCAGCAGCTTAGTAACAGGCAACTCCTACGAGCAGTACTTC. It codes for CASSLVTGNSYEQYF.

The CDR3 sequence is CASSVAGGGNIQYF. CDR3 nucleotide sequence: TGTGCCAGCAGCGTAGCAGGGGGTGGAAACATTCAGTACTTC. This chain connects TRBV9 to TRBJ2-4; TRBD1 agrees at 7 bases. The germline V gene has CDR1 SGDLS and CDR2 YYNGEE. V lost 0 bases and J lost 6; bases outside the gene matches: 3. The CDR3 consists of 14 residues. The full variable domain, rest sourced from reference TRBV9 and TRBJ2-4, is DSGVTQTPKHLITATGQRVTLRCSPRSGDLSVYWYQQSLDQGLQFLIQYYNGEERAKGNILERFSAQQFPDLHSELNLSSLELGDSALYFCASSVAGGGNIQYFGAGTRLSVL.

The gene calls are TRBV23-1 and TRBJ1-2; D unclear. TRBV23-1 is annotated as an ORF whose role is uncertain. V lost 9 bases to trimming and J lost 1 base, with 24 bases between them. The CDR3 is 17 residues long. The CDR3 reads CASKNRQAPIRNYGYTF. The CDR3 DNA reads TGCGCCAGTAAGAACCGGCAGGCCCCGATTCGTAACTATGGCTACACCTTC.

This sequence joins TRBV7-9 and TRBJ2-6; the match to TRBD1 covers 9 bases. This CDR3 is 18 amino acids long. V trimming: 5 bases; J trimming: 0 bases; junction bases outside the gene matches: 8. CDR1 is SEHNR and CDR2 is FQNEAQ in the germline V gene (reference sequence). CDR3 in amino acids: CASSPTGQGYSGANVLTF. The CDR3 bases are TGTGCCAGCAGCCCAACGGGACAGGGCTACTCTGGGGCCAACGTCCTGACTTTC.

This rearrangement joins TRBV4-2 to TRBJ2-1, with a tentative D call TRBD2 (5 bases). The CDR3 is 15 residues long. Trimming pared 1 base from V and 5 bases from J, leaving 12 bases between. From germline, CDR1 is LGHNA and CDR2 YNFKEQ. This chain's CDR3 is CASSQVSGGDNEQFF. The CDR3 DNA reads TGTGCCAGCAGCCAAGTATCTGGAGGAGACAATGAGCAGTTCTTC.

V gene TRBV23-1 combines with J gene TRBJ2-3; 11 positions agree with TRBD2. TRBV23-1 belongs to the ORF category, with a function that is uncertain. This CDR3 is 16 amino acids long. The trim removed 3 bases at V and 3 bases at J, leaving 5 bases unmatched. CDR3 sequence reads: CASSQVPSGRTDTQYF. CDR3 bases: TGCGCCAGCAGTCAGGTGCCTAGCGGGAGGACAGATACGCAGTATTTT.

The chain couples TRBV5-4 to TRBJ2-5, with D perhaps TRBD2 (6 bases). Trimming shortened V by 0 bases and J by 5 bases, and 11 bases separated the two germline ends. CDR3 length: 14 amino acids. The germline V gene has CDR1 SGHNT and CDR2 YYREEE (reference sequence). Written as DNA, the CDR3 is TGTGCCAGCAGCTTGGCTACTAGCTATGAGACCCAGTACTTC. Translation: CASSLATSYETQYF.

J is TRBJ2-7 and V is TRBV9; no definite D call. The germline gives CDR1 SGDLS, CDR2 YYNGEE. Deletions cut 4 bases from V and 6 bases from J, with 14 bases between. The CDR3 is made up of 13 amino acids. CDR3 sequence reads: CASSPRPLLEQYF. The CDR3 nucleotides are TGTGCCAGCAGCCCTAGGCCACTCCTCGAGCAGTACTTC.

This rearrangement joins TRBV28 to TRBJ2-1, with 7 bases matching TRBD2. The CDR3 contains 15 residues. V was clipped by 8 bases and J by 4 bases; unmatched bases: 11. In germline, CDR1 is MDHEN, CDR2 SYDVKM. The CDR3 protein is CASGSGAGPYNEQFF. CDR3 DNA: TGTGCCAGCGGAAGCGGGGCGGGACCGTACAATGAGCAGTTCTTC.